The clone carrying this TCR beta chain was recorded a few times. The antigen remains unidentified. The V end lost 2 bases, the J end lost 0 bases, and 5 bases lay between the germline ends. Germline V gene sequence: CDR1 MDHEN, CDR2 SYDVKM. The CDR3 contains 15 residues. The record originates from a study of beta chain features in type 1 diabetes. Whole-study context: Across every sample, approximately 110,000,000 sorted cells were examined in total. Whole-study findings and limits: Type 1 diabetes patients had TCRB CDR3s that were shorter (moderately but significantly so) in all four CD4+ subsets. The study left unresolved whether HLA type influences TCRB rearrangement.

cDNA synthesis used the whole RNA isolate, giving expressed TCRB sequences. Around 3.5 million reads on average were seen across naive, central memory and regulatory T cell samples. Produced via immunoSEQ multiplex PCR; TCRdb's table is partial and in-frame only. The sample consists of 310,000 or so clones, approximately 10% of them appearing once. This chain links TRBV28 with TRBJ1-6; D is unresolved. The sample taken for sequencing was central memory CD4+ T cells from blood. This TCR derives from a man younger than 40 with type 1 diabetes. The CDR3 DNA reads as TGTGCCAGCAGTTTAGGGAGCTCCTATAATTCACCCCTCCACTTT. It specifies CASSLGSSYNSPLHF.